Shown below are 18 T cell receptor beta chains from a single sample sequenced in a study of blood T cell repertoires in COVID-19. The table came from immunoSEQ multiplex PCR; TCRdb's copy has only in-frame clones and leaves some out. The sample carries about 170,000 clones, roughly four fifths recorded once. Sequenced sample: peripheral blood. The receptors were gathered from a woman aged 80 or over with COVID-19, enrolled during active disease.

The genes are TRBV28 and TRBJ1-1; D unclear. The V gene lost 10 bases and the J gene lost 4 bases, with 16 bases spanning the gap. Germline loops: CDR1 MDHEN, CDR2 SYDVKM. The CDR3 is 13 amino acids. This chain's CDR3 is CATHPGPRTEAFF. The CDR3 bases are TGTGCCACCCACCCTGGGCCTCGCACTGAAGCTTTCTTT.

The chain employs TRBV6-6 and TRBJ2-6; 7 bases line up with TRBD1. CDR1 and CDR2 from the germline V gene are MNHNY and SVGAGI (reference sequence). V shed 6 bases, J shed 2 bases, and the junction held 7 bases outside the gene matches. The CDR3 totals 16 residues. The CDR3 DNA follows: TGTGCCAGCAGAGACAGGGTTCAAGCTGGGGCCAACGTCCTGACTTTC. Encoded protein: CASRDRVQAGANVLTF.

The chain couples TRBV5-1 to TRBJ2-7, with 12 bases identical to TRBD2. The trim removed 3 bases at V and 0 bases at J, leaving 7 bases unmatched. This CDR3 contains 17 residues. The germline gives CDR1 SGHRS, CDR2 YFSETQ. The CDR3, as DNA: TGCGCCAGCAGCTCCTTAGGACTAGCGGGACCCTCCTACGAGCAGTACTTC. Translated, it gives CASSSLGLAGPSYEQYF.

This rearrangement joins TRBV10-3 to TRBJ2-3; the match to TRBD2 covers 12 bases. There are 16 residues in the CDR3. Germline CDR1 reads ENHRY; CDR2 reads SYGVKD. The V segment lost 7 bases and the J segment 0 bases; nucleotides outside the gene matches: 5. The CDR3 coding sequence is TGTGCCATCACGCCTAGCGGGAGGGAAAGCACAGATACGCAGTATTTT. Amino acid sequence: CAITPSGRESTDTQYF.

This chain links TRBV5-4 with TRBJ2-7, with D perhaps TRBD1 (5 bases). This CDR3 has 14 residues. V lost 1 base to trimming and J lost 4 bases, with 12 bases between them. CDR1 SGHNT and CDR2 YYREEE come from the germline V gene (reference sequence). CDR3 sequence reads: CASSLQGAAYEQYF. In nucleotides, the CDR3 is TGTGCCAGCAGCTTGCAAGGGGCTGCGTACGAGCAGTACTTC.

This sequence joins TRBV4-2 and TRBJ2-1; possible D gene TRBD2, 6 bases. V was shortened by 2 bases and J by 0 bases, with 8 bases between the two germline ends. The CDR3 consists of 15 residues. From germline, CDR1 is LGHNA and CDR2 YNFKEQ. The CDR3 DNA sequence: TGTGCCAGCAGCCAATTAGCGGTCTCCTACAATGAGCAGTTCTTC. Translating gives CASSQLAVSYNEQFF.

In regard to this clone: Other DNA sequences within the sample encode an identical CDR3. This sequence joins TRBV12-3 or TRBV12-4 and TRBJ1-5, with D perhaps matching TRBD1 (5 bases). The CDR3 is made up of 13 amino acids. V was shortened by 2 bases and J by 7 bases, with 9 bases between the two germline ends. The CDR3 protein is CASSLQGGQPQHF. CDR3 sequence (DNA): TGTGCCAGCAGTTTACAGGGAGGACAGCCCCAGCATTTT.

The genes are TRBV4-1 and TRBJ2-7; 11 nucleotides agree with TRBD2. Germline trimming cut 4 bases from V and 6 bases from J; bases unmatched to any gene: 11. Germline lookup yields CDR1 MGHRA and CDR2 YSYEKL. This CDR3 contains 16 residues. CDR3 residues: CASSPLLAGGPGEQYF. CDR3 DNA sequence: TGCGCCAGCAGCCCCCTCTTAGCGGGAGGGCCGGGCGAGCAGTACTTC.

This sequence joins TRBV10-3 and TRBJ1-6, with a tentative D call TRBD1 (6 bases). The CDR3 loop spans 19 amino acids. Germline V gene lookup returns CDR1 ENHRY and CDR2 SYGVKD. Trimming shortened V by 0 bases and J by 0 bases, and 15 bases separated the two germline ends. CDR3 region: CAISESRQGPSSYNSPLHF. As DNA, the CDR3 is TGTGCCATCAGTGAGTCGCGGCAGGGGCCGAGCTCCTATAATTCACCCCTCCACTTT.

In DNA, the CDR3 is TGTGCCAGCAGTTACGCGGGGGGGACTGGGGCCAACGTCCTGACTTTC. It yields the protein CASSYAGGTGANVLTF. V is TRBV6-5 and J is TRBJ2-6; 9 nucleotides align to TRBD2. Trimming at V came to 2 bases and at J to 2 bases, leaving 1 base not matched to a gene. This CDR3 is built from 16 residues. The germline V gene has CDR1 MNHEY and CDR2 SVGAGI.

The chain carries TRBV18 and TRBJ2-7; tentative D call: TRBD1 (6 bases). The V end lost 2 bases, the J end lost 2 bases, and 10 bases lay between the germline ends. CDR3 length: 14 amino acids. CDR1 and CDR2 (germline): KGHSH, LQKENI. CDR3 bases: TGTGCCAGCTCACCATTGGGACAACCCTACGAGCAGTACTTC. Translating gives CASSPLGQPYEQYF.

The V and J genes are TRBV7-6 and TRBJ2-2; 9 positions agree with TRBD2. Trimming removed 0 bases from V and 4 bases from J; junction bases left unmatched: 9. Germline CDR1 reads SGHVS; CDR2 reads FNYEAQ. The CDR3 runs 18 residues. DNA of the CDR3: TGTGCCAGCAGCTTAGCTTCGGCGGGGGGGCCTGGCACCGGGGAGCTGTTTTTT. It codes for CASSLASAGGPGTGELFF.

This rearrangement joins TRBV7-9 to TRBJ2-7; 7 nucleotides line up with TRBD2. Germline V gene lookup returns CDR1 SEHNR and CDR2 FQNEAQ (reference sequence). V gave up 6 bases and J gave up 0 bases; unmatched junction bases: 17. The CDR3 is made up of 18 amino acids. The CDR3 loop is CASRGDTGTTRSSYEQYF. The DNA for the CDR3 is TGTGCCAGCAGGGGGGATACGGGGACTACTAGAAGCTCCTACGAGCAGTACTTC.

This clone was seen a handful of times. The chain carries TRBV6-2 or TRBV6-3 and TRBJ2-3; D ambiguous. Germline V gene lookup returns CDR1 MNHEY and CDR2 SVGEGT. CDR3 length: 12 residues. The V end was cut by 5 bases, the J end by 4 bases, with 7 bases between. CDR3 sequence reads: CASSRFPDTQYF. CDR3 nucleotide sequence: TGTGCCAGCAGTCGTTTCCCAGATACGCAGTATTTT.

This rearrangement joins TRBV5-6 to TRBJ2-1; D gene unclear. V was trimmed by 0 bases and J by 5 bases, leaving 6 bases between them. The CDR3 sequence is 13 residues long. Germline loops: CDR1 SGHDT, CDR2 YYEEEE. The CDR3 here is CASSLEPNNEQFF. For the CDR3, the DNA is TGTGCCAGCAGCTTGGAGCCAAACAATGAGCAGTTCTTC.

The chain combines TRBV6-5 with TRBJ1-5; TRBD1 matches 9 bases. Per the germline V gene, CDR1 is MNHEY and CDR2 is SVGAGI. The CDR3 extends over 15 amino acids. V dropped 4 bases and J dropped 7; count of bases not matched to a gene: 8. The CDR3 nucleotides read TGTGCCAGCAGTTCCCTCCGGGGACAGGGACAGCCCCAGCATTTT. This sequence encodes CASSSLRGQGQPQHF.

The chain couples TRBV6-5 to TRBJ2-1; 8 positions match TRBD2. J gave up 9 bases and V 1 base, and 8 bases lay outside the gene matches. This CDR3 contains 15 residues. CDR1 is MNHEY, CDR2 SVGAGI, per germline. CDR3 nucleotide sequence: TGTGCCAGCAGTTACTACCGGGGGGGAGAGAGTGAGCAGTTCTTC. Encoded protein: CASSYYRGGESEQFF.

This sequence joins TRBV6-2 or TRBV6-3 and TRBJ2-1, with D possibly matching TRBD1 (6 bases). The germline gives CDR1 MNHEY, CDR2 SVGEGT. The CDR3 is made up of 16 amino acids. Trimming left V 8 bases short and J 6 bases short, with 23 bases between. DNA of the CDR3: TGTGCCAGCTGCCGCTTGGGTGTGGGGGCGGCCAATGAGCAGTTCTTC. Translation: CASCRLGVGAANEQFF.